This TCR beta chain was captured by sequencing in a study of patients and donors after allogeneic stem cell transplantation. TCRdb reprocessed the RT-PCR reads with MiXCR, giving one entry per CDR3 protein. There are about 960,000 distinct CDR3 sequences in the sample; roughly 18% occur only once, and approximately 5.9% lies in the top ten. The V gene end was trimmed by 7 bases and the J gene end by 4 bases; junction bases not matched to a gene: 13. The CDR3 contains 16 residues. Germline lookup yields CDR1 SGHVS and CDR2 FQNEAQ. The source of this sequence is a human donor who was either an allogeneic HSCT recipient or a stem cell or donor lymphocyte infusion donor (not recorded which). It is not recorded whose cells these are; they may come from a transplant donor. V is TRBV7-8 and J is TRBJ1-5; 7 bases align to TRBD1. Input material: blood, either unsorted or a sorted T cell fraction (not recorded which). CDR3 region: CASTQGGRGGNQPQHF. The CDR3 DNA reads as TGTGCCAGCACCCAGGGGGGCAGGGGAGGGAATCAGCCCCAGCATTTT.